This T cell receptor beta chain was sequenced during a study of cytomegalovirus exposure and HLA in healthy donors. Points from the study as a whole: Many donors carried some public TCRs, although rarity characterized most TCR sequences.

Comments on this clone: No antigen is known for it.

In germline, CDR1 is LGHNA, CDR2 YSLEER. This CDR3 spans 16 amino acids. Trimming took off 0 bases at V and 3 bases at J, with 12 bases between the two ends. Profiled with immunoSEQ multiplex PCR; TCRdb holds only in-frame clones, not every one. Of about 73,000 clones listed, 85% to 95% are singletons. The specimen sequenced was PBMCs. This receptor was obtained from a young man in good health and CMV-seronegative. The chain recombines TRBV4-3 with TRBJ1-3; D unresolved. CDR3 sequence: CASSQDSRAHGNTIYF. The CDR3 nucleotides read TGCGCCAGCAGCCAAGATAGCCGTGCTCATGGAAACACCATATATTTT.